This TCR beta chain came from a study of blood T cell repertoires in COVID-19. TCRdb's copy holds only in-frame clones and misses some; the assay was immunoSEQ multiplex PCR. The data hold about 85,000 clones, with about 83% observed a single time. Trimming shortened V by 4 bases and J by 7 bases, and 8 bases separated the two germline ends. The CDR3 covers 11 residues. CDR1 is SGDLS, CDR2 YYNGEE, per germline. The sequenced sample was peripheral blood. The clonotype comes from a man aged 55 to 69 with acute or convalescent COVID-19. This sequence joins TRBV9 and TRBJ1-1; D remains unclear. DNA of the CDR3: TGTGCCAGCAGCCTCGAGGGTGAAGCTTTCTTT. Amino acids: CASSLEGEAFF.